This T cell receptor (beta chain) appears in the sequencing data of a study of esophageal squamous cell carcinoma under preoperative chemotherapy. Study-level findings and limits: Paclitaxel-nedaplatin therapy caused immediate, substantial clonotype frequency changes.

TCRdb called the PCR reads again in MiXCR, with one record for every CDR3 protein. In the table there are about 9,600 distinct CDR3 sequences, around 48% of which are singletons. Comments on this clonotype: The antigen remains undetermined.

Germline lookup yields CDR1 MNHNS and CDR2 SASEGT. The CDR3 is made up of 15 amino acids. V dropped 7 bases and J dropped 4 bases, with 17 bases sitting between them. Time point in this sample: after preoperative PTX-NDP chemotherapy. Paclitaxel-nedaplatin chemotherapy was given to patients ahead of their surgery. Sampling was performed from a patient given preoperative chemotherapy. The chain uses TRBV6-1 and TRBJ2-1, with D possibly TRBD1 on 5 matching bases. This TCR was recovered from a human donor with esophageal squamous cell carcinoma. The donor label of this sample is uncertain. CDR3 residues: CASTINGQGYNEQFF. CDR3 coding DNA: TGTGCCAGCACCATAAACGGGCAGGGATACAATGAGCAGTTCTTC.